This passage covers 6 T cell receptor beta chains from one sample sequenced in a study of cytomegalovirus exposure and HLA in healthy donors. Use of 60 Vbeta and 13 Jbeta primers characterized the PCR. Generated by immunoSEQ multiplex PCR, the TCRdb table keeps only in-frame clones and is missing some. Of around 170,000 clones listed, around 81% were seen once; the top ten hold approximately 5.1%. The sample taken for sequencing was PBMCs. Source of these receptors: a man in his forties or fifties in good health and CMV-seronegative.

The CDR3 DNA is TGTGCCAGCAGTTACGGACAGAAGATGAACACTGAAGCTTTCTTT. Translated: CASSYGQKMNTEAFF. V usage is TRBV6-5 and J usage is TRBJ1-1, with D possibly matching TRBD1 (6 bases). The CDR3 is 15 amino acids. The germline CDR1 and CDR2 sequences are MNHEY and SVGAGI. The germline V and J ends were trimmed by 2 bases and 0 bases, with 10 bases remaining between them.

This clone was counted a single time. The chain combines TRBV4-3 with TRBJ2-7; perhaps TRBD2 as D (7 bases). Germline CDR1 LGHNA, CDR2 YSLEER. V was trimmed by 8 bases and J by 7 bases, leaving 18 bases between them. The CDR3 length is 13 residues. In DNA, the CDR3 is TGCGCCAGCCGGGGAGGGGGGGCGGGTGAGCAGTACTTC. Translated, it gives CASRGGGAGEQYF.

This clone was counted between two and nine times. The CDR3 spells CASSPDSVHSPLHF. For the CDR3, the DNA is TGTGCCAGCAGCCCAGATTCCGTTCATTCACCCCTCCACTTT. The V call is TRBV7-9, the J call TRBJ1-6; D is uncertain. Trimming left V 5 bases short and J 8 bases short, with 13 bases between. The V gene's germline CDR1 is SEHNR and CDR2 FQNEAQ (reference sequence). The CDR3 loop spans 14 amino acids.

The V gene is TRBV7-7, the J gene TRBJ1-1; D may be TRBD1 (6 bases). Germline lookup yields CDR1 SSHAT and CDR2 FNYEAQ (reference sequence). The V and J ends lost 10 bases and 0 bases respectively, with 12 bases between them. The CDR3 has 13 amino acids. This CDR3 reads CATGQNMNTEAFF. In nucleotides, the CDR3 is TGTGCCACCGGACAGAACATGAACACTGAAGCTTTCTTT.

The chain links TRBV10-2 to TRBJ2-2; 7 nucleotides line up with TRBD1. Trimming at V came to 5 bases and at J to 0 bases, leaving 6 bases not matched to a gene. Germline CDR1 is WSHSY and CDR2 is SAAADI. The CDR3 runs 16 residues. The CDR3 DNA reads TGCGCCAGCAGTAGCCGGGACAGACCGAACACCGGGGAGCTGTTTTTT. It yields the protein CASSSRDRPNTGELFF.

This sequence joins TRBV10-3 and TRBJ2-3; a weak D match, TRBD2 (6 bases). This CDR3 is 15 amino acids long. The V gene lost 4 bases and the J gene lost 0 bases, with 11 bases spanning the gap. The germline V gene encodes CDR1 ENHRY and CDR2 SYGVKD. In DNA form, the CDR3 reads TGTGCCATCAGTGGGGTTAGCGGAAGCACAGATACGCAGTATTTT. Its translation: CAISGVSGSTDTQYF.